This T cell receptor beta chain was identified in a study of response to subunit inactivated influenza vaccine. Findings and limits, study-wide: Few new T cells, the authors suggested, are recruited by each seasonal influenza vaccination.

This clonotype was seen ten or more times. What it binds is unknown. CDR1 and CDR2 (germline): MNHEY, SVGEGT. Germline trimming cut 7 bases from V and 3 bases from J; bases unmatched to any gene: 7. This CDR3 comprises 15 residues. MiXCR, run by TCRdb on the RT-PCR reads, gives a single entry per CDR3 protein. The sample includes approximately 680,000 distinct CDR3 sequences, around a sixth seen only once; the top ten take under 14%. This clonotype originated in a man aged 50-59 years who received an inactivated influenza vaccine. The V call is TRBV6-2 or TRBV6-3, the J call TRBJ2-7; 12 positions match TRBD1. The starting material was PBMCs from blood, obtained roughly 12 days after vaccination. The CDR3 sequence is CASNDRDRGLYEQYF. The CDR3 bases are TGTGCCAGCAACGATCGGGACAGGGGGCTCTACGAGCAGTACTTC.